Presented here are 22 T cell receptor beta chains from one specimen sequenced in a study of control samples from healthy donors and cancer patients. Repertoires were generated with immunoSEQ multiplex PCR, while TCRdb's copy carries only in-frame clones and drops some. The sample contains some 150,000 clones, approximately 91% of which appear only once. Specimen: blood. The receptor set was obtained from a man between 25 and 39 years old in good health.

Here the CDR3 reads CASSWKLAGGQETQYF. The CDR3 DNA is TGTGCCAGCAGCTGGAAACTAGCGGGGGGGCAAGAGACCCAGTACTTC. This chain uses TRBV7-2 with TRBJ2-5, with 13 bases matching TRBD2. V lost 4 bases to trimming and J lost 2 bases; unmatched junction nucleotides: 4. CDR3 length: 16 residues. CDR1 and CDR2 (germline): SGHTA, FQGNSA.

The CDR3: CASSPSGGANEKLFF. CDR3 DNA: TGTGCCAGCAGTCCTTCGGGGGGAGCTAATGAAAAACTGTTTTTT. This rearrangement joins TRBV25-1 to TRBJ1-4, with D possibly matching TRBD1 (5 bases). Germline V gene sequence: CDR1 MGHDK, CDR2 SYGVNS. Trimming removed 5 bases from V and 3 bases from J, with 13 bases in between. The CDR3 consists of 15 residues.

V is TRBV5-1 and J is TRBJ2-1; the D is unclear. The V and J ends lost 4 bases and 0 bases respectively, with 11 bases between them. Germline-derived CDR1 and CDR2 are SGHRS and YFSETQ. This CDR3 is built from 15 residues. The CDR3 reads CASSQVGSSYNEQFF. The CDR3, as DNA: TGCGCCAGCAGCCAAGTAGGTAGCTCCTACAATGAGCAGTTCTTC.

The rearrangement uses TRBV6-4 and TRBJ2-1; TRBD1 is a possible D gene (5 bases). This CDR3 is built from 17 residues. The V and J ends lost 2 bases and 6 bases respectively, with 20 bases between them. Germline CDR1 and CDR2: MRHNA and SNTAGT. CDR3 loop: CASSDPLYRCYSNEQFF. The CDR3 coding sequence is TGTGCCAGCAGTGACCCACTCTACAGGTGCTACAGCAATGAGCAGTTCTTC.

The CDR3 reads CASSTGPGGNTIYF. In nucleotides, the CDR3 is TGCGCCAGCAGCACGGGACCGGGTGGAAACACCATATATTTT. This chain joins TRBV5-1 and TRBJ1-3; possibly TRBD1 for D (5 bases). The ends were cut back, 4 bases at V and 3 bases at J, with 11 bases in the middle. CDR1 and CDR2 (germline): SGHRS, YFSETQ. The CDR3 is 14 amino acids.

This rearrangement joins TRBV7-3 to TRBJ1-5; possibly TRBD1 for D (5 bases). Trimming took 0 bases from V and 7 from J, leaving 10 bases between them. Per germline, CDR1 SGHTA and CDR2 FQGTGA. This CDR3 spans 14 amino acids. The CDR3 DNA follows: TGTGCCAGCAGCTTAACACCCGGGGGGCAGCCCCAGCATTTT. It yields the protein CASSLTPGGQPQHF.

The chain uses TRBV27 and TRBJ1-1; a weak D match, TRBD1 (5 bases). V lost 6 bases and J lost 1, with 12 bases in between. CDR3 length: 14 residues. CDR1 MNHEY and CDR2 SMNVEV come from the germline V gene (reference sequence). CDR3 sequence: CASRPLQGNTEAFF. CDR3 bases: TGTGCCAGCAGGCCACTCCAGGGGAACACTGAAGCTTTCTTT.

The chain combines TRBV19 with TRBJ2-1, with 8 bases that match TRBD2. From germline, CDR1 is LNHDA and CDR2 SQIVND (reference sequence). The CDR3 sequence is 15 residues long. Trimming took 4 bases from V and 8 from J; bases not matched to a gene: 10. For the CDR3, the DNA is TGTGCCAGTAGTAGTGTCGGGGGGGCCTCCGATGAGCAGTTCTTC. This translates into CASSSVGGASDEQFF.

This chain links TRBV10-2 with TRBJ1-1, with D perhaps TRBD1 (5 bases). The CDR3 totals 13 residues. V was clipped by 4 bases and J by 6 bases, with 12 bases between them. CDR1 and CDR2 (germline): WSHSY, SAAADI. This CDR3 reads CASSVSGLSEAFF. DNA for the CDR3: TGCGCCAGCAGTGTATCAGGGTTATCTGAAGCTTTCTTT.

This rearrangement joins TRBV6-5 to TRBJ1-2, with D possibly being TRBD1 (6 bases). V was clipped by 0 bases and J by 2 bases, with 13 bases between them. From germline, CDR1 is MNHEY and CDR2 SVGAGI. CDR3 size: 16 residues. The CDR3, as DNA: TGTGCCAGCAGTTACTCGTATTGGGACATGAACTATGGCTACACCTTC. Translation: CASSYSYWDMNYGYTF.

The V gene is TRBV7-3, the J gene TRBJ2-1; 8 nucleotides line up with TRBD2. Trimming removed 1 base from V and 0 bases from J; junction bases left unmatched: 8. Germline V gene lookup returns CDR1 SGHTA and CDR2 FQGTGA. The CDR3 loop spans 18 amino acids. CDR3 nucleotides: TGTGCCAGCAGCTTAAATAGCGGGGTCGACAGCTCCTACAATGAGCAGTTCTTC. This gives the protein CASSLNSGVDSSYNEQFF.

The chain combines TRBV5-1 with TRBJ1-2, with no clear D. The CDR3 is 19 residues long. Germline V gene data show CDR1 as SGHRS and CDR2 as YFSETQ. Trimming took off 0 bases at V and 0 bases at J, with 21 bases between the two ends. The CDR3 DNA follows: TGCGCCAGCAGCTTGGACGATCGGGGTAGACATAGAGCTAACTATGGCTACACCTTC. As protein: CASSLDDRGRHRANYGYTF.

The CDR3 here is CASSLGGGANYGYTF. CDR3 sequence (DNA): TGTGCCAGCAGTTTAGGAGGGGGCGCAAACTATGGCTACACCTTC. The J gene is TRBJ1-2, the V gene TRBV28; 7 bases map to TRBD1. The CDR3 runs 15 residues. The ends lost 2 bases at V and 2 bases at J; junction bases unmatched: 5. Germline lookup yields CDR1 MDHEN and CDR2 SYDVKM.

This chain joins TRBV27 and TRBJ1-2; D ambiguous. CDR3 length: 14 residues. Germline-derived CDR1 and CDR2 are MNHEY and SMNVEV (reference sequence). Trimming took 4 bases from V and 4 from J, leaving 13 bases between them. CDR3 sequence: CASSYGELGYGYTF. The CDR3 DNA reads TGTGCCAGCAGTTACGGGGAGTTGGGCTATGGCTACACCTTC.

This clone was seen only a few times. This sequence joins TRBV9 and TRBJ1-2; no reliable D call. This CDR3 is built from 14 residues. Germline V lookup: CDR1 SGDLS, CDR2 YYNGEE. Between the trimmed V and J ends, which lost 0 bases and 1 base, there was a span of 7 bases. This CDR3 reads CASSVAKGNYGYTF. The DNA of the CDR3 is TGTGCCAGCAGCGTAGCGAAGGGTAACTATGGCTACACCTTC. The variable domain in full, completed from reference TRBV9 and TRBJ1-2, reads DSGVTQTPKHLITATGQRVTLRCSPRSGDLSVYWYQQSLDQGLQFLIQYYNGEERAKGNILERFSAQQFPDLHSELNLSSLELGDSALYFCASSVAKGNYGYTFGSGTRLTVV.

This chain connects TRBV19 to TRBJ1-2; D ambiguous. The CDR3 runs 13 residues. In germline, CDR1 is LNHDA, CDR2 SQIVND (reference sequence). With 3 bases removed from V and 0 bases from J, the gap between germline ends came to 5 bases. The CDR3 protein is CASSISSNYGYTF. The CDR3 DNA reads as TGTGCCAGTAGTATCTCGTCTAACTATGGCTACACCTTC. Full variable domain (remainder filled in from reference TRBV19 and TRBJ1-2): DGGITQSPKYLFRKEGQNVTLSCEQNLNHDAMYWYRQDPGQGLRLIYYSQIVNDFQKGDIAEGYSVSREKKESFPLTVTSAQKNPTAFYLCASSISSNYGYTFGSGTRLTVV.

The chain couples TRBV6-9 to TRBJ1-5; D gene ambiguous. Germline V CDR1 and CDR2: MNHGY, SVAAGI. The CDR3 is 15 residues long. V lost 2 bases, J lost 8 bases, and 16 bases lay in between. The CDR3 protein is CASSYLKKNGEPQHF. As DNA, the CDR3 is TGTGCCAGCAGTTATCTTAAAAAGAACGGGGAGCCCCAGCATTTT.

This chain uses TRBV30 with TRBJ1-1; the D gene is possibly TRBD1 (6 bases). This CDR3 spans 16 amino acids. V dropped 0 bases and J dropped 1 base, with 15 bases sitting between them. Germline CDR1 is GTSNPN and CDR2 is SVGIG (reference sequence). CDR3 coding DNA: TGTGCCTGGAGTGTACACGGGAAGACAGGGAACACTGAAGCTTTCTTT. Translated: CAWSVHGKTGNTEAFF.

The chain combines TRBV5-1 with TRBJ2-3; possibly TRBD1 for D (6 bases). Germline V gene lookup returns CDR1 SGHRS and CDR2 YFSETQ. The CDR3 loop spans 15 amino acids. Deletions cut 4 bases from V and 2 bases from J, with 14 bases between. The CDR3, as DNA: TGCGCCAGCAGCCGTTCAGGGGCTAACACAGATACGCAGTATTTT. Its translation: CASSRSGANTDTQYF.

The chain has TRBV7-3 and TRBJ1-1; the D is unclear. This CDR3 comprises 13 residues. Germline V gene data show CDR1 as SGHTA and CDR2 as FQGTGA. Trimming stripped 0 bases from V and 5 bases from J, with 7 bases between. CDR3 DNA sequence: TGTGCCAGCAGCTTAACCTTTTCTACTGAAGCTTTCTTT. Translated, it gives CASSLTFSTEAFF.

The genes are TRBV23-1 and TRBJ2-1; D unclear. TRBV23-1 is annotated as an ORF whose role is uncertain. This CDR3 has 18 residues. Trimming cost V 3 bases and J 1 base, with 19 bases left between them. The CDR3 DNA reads TGCGCCAGCAGTCATAGGGTTTCCTCAGGTGGGTCCTACAATGAGCAGTTCTTC. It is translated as CASSHRVSSGGSYNEQFF.

This CDR3 is CASSQERGADTQYF. CDR3 coding DNA: TGCGCCAGCAGCCAGGAGAGGGGGGCAGATACGCAGTATTTT. The chain employs TRBV5-1 and TRBJ2-3; perhaps D is TRBD1 or TRBD2 (6 bases each). CDR3 size: 14 residues. V lost 4 bases to trimming and J lost 4 bases, with 13 bases between them. The germline CDR1 and CDR2 sequences are SGHRS and YFSETQ.